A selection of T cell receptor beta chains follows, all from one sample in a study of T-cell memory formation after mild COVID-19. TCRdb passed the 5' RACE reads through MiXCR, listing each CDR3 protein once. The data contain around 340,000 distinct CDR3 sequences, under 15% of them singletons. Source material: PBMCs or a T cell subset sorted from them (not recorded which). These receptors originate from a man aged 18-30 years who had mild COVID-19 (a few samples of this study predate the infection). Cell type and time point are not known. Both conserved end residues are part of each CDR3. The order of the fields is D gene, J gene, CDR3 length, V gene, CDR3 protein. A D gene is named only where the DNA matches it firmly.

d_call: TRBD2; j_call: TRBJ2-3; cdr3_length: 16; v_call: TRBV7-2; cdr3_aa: CASSPSGLAGTDTQYF
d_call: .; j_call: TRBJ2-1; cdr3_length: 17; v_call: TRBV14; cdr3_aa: CASSRYGSMSSYNEQFF
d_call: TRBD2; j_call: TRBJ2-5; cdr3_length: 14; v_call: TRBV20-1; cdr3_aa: CSAGLAGGPETQYF
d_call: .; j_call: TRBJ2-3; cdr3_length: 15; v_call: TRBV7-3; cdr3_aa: CASSSAGAATDTQYF
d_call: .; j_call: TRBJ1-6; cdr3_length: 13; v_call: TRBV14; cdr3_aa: CASSHGYNSPLHF
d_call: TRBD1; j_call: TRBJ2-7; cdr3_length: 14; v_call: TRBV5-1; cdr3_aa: CASSLGQGKYEQYF
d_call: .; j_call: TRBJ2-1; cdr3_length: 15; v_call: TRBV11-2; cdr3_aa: CASSLGVMAGDEQFF
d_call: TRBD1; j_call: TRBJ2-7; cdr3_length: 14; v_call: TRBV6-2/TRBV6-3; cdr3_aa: CASSYGTGVKEQYF
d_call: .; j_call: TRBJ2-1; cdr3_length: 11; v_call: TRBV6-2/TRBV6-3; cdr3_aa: CASRRGSEQFF
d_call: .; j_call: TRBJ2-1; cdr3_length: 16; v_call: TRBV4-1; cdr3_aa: CASSQGPRGARNEQFF
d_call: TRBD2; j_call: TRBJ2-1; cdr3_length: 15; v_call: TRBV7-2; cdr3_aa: CASSLEASGGDEQFF
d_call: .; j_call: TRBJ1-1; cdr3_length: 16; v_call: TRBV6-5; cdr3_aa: CASSYSGRGIFAEAFF
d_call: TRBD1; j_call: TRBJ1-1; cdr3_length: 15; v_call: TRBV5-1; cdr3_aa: CASSLVGTGNTEAFF
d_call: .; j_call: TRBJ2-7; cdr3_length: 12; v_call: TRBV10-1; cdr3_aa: CASSESGYEQYF
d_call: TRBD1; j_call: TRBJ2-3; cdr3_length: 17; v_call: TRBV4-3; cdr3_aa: CASSREGQGWLADTQYF
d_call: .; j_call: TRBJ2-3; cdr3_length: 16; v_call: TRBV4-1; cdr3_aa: CASSQQFGGAEDTQYF
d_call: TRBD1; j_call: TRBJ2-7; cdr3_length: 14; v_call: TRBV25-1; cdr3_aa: CASSHLTGEREQYF
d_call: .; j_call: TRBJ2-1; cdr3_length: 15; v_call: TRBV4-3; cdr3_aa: CASSGRADLYNEQFF
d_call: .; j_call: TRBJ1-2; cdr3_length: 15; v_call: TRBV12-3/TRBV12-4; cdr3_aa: CASSFSDRNSYGYTF
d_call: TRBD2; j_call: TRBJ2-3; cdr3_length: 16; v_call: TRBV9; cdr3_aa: CASSLGTTTALDTQYF